This T cell receptor beta chain appears in the sequencing data of a study of blood T cell repertoires in COVID-19. This CDR3 has 19 residues. The germline V gene has CDR1 MNHEY and CDR2 SVGEGT. The trim removed 0 bases at V and 0 bases at J, leaving 11 bases unmatched. Cohorts were determined from participant-reported clinical history. Assay: immunoSEQ multiplex PCR; the TCRdb copy retains only in-frame clones and omits some. The table shows roughly 330,000 clones, with about 87% occurring only once. Material: PBMCs or T cells enriched from blood (not recorded which). This chain joins TRBV6-2 or TRBV6-3 and TRBJ1-1, with TRBD1 matching 9 bases. The receptor's source is a woman under 40 who had recovered from COVID-19. The CDR3 DNA reads TGTGCCAGCAGTTACTCTGACCCCAACAGGGGGCTTGTGAACACTGAAGCTTTCTTT. It codes for CASSYSDPNRGLVNTEAFF.